The present T cell receptor (beta chain) was sequenced within a study of blood T cell repertoires in COVID-19. Study at large: The study drew acute and convalescent COVID-19 samples from the United States, Italy and Spain. From T cells, B-cell-depleted T cells, or PBMCs came the material, which was cDNA or gDNA.

Sequenced by immunoSEQ multiplex PCR; TCRdb stores in-frame clones only, minus some. This table holds 60,000 to 70,000 clones, over 75% found once. Trimming removed 5 bases from V and 4 bases from J, with 14 bases in between. The CDR3 consists of 13 residues. Germline CDR1 reads GTSNPN; CDR2 reads SVGIG (reference sequence). Followed longitudinally, the Seattle patients had been enrolled during active infection. The chain has TRBV30 and TRBJ2-5, with a possible D match to TRBD2 (5 bases). Sequencing was performed on peripheral blood. This TCR derives from a woman aged 60-75 years with COVID-19, enrolled during active disease. CDR3 amino acids: CAWSWGVGETQYF. CDR3 DNA: TGTGCCTGGTCCTGGGGAGTGGGAGAGACCCAGTACTTC.